This paragraph reports one T cell receptor beta chain. Its specificity is not known. Trimming took off 2 bases at V and 7 bases at J, with 15 bases between the two ends. The germline gives CDR1 SGHTA, CDR2 FQGTGA. This CDR3 comprises 15 residues. A library of TCRbeta sequences, prepared with unique molecular identifiers, was generated. Each CDR3 protein is one row after TCRdb ran MiXCR on the PCR reads. The sample consists of 60,000 or so distinct CDR3 sequences, 44% of them appearing once. This record belongs to a study of T-cell reconstitution after alpha-beta-depleted transplantation in children. Overall study results and limits: There were reportedly several hundred expanded graft clones from which alpha-beta T cells came about two months after transplant. The origin of high day-60 TCRbeta diversity in some patients lay in surviving recipient T cells and thymic progenitors.

This TCR derives from a male patient between 5 and 17 years old who had a stem cell transplant for acute lymphoblastic leukemia, so the T cells may come from the graft donor. The specimen comprised PBMCs, mostly from graft donor cells, sampled 360 days after TCRalphabeta/CD19-depleted stem cell transplant. The gene calls are TRBV7-3 and TRBJ2-1, with D perhaps TRBD2 (6 bases). CDR3 protein: CASSLAPSVRNEQFF. CDR3 nucleotide sequence: TGTGCCAGCAGCTTAGCCCCTAGCGTCAGGAATGAGCAGTTCTTC. The whole variable domain, filled in from reference TRBV7-3 and TRBJ2-1, reads GAGVSQTPSNKVTEKGKYVELRCDPISGHTALYWYRQSLGQGPEFLIYFQGTGAADDSGLPNDRFFAVRPEGSVSTLKIQRTERGDSAVYLCASSLAPSVRNEQFFGPGTRLTVL.